This T cell receptor beta chain was documented in a study of T cell responses to AZD1222 COVID-19 vaccine. Study in general: Pooled together were second doses at about 4 or about 12 weeks.

This clone has only one observation. Sequencing was performed with immunoSEQ multiplex PCR; in TCRdb, only in-frame clones are kept and a portion is missing. The table has 100,000 or so clones, roughly 90% seen once; the top ten hold about 2.7%. Looked up from germline, CDR1 is SGDLS and CDR2 is YYNGEE. V lost 3 bases and J lost 2, with 11 bases in between. This CDR3 has 14 amino acids. The chain couples TRBV9 to TRBJ1-1; TRBD1 is a possible D gene (5 bases). Sequencing was performed on peripheral blood, taken on day 0 of AZD1222 vaccination. This TCR was recovered from an adult in good health. In nucleotides, the CDR3 is TGTGCCAGCAGCGCTGCGGGGACTAACACTGAAGCTTTCTTT. Translating gives CASSAAGTNTEAFF.